This T cell receptor (beta chain) was found in a study of Tregs in tolerant kidney transplant recipients. Thawed PBMCs were FACS-sorted into unstimulated CD4+CD25+CD127- regulatory T cells, CD4+CD25- non-regulatory cells, CD4 and CD8 cells. About this clone itself: An end of the junction differs from the germline gene, which may be a read error.

The table came from immunoSEQ multiplex PCR; TCRdb's copy has only in-frame clones and leaves some out. The data contain 100,000 to 130,000 clones, almost 90% of them singletons. Sequences were derived from CD4+ T cells from blood, sampled before the transplant. The sequence was collected from a human donor who received a combined kidney and bone marrow transplant.

DNA for the CDR3: TGTGCCAGCAGCCCTTGGCGACAGGGGGCTAATTATGGCTACACCTTC. This translates into CASSPWRQGANYGYTF. This rearrangement joins TRBV5-4 to TRBJ1-2; 10 bases fit TRBD1. CDR3 length equals 16 residues. Germline V gives CDR1 SGHNT, CDR2 YYREEE (reference sequence).